The present TCR beta chain was sequenced within a study of blood T cell repertoires in COVID-19. Profiled with immunoSEQ multiplex PCR; TCRdb holds only in-frame clones, not every one. The profile shows some 200,000 clones, roughly 86% of them singletons. Per germline, CDR1 LNHDA and CDR2 SQIVND (reference sequence). With 5 bases clipped from V and 4 bases from J, the junction kept 6 bases outside the gene matches. The CDR3 totals 15 residues. The TCR sequence derives from a woman aged 40 to 50 with acute or convalescent COVID-19. The chain recombines TRBV19 with TRBJ2-1; TRBD2 matches 9 bases. The sequenced sample consisted of peripheral blood. CDR3: CASSYLAGPYNEQFF. The CDR3 DNA is TGTGCCAGTAGTTACCTAGCGGGGCCTTACAATGAGCAGTTCTTC.